Below, 15 T cell receptor beta chains from the same sample are listed, as sequenced in a study of molecular identifiers for immune sequencing clone quantification. Using its own MiXCR run on the PCR reads, TCRdb lists one record per CDR3 protein. There are fewer than 45,000 distinct CDR3 sequences in the sample; about 18% occur only once, and roughly 0.99% lies in the top ten. The sample comprised naive CD8+ T cells from blood, with Jurkat cell RNA spiked in. Sample subset: FACS-sorted CD8+CD4-CCR7+CD45RA+ naive T cells. These receptors originate from a human donor in good health. Some libraries in this study had Jurkat cell RNA spiked in.

This clonotype was counted ten times or more. The chain carries TRBV30 and TRBJ2-5; 11 nucleotides align to TRBD2. Per germline, CDR1 GTSNPN and CDR2 SVGIG (reference sequence). Trimming cost V 0 bases and J 0 bases; bases outside gene matches: 6. The CDR3 has 17 residues. The CDR3: CAWSVGLAGGYQETQYF. CDR3 sequence (DNA): TGTGCCTGGAGTGTTGGGCTAGCGGGGGGATACCAAGAGACCCAGTACTTC.

This clonotype was found many times. The V gene is TRBV15, the J gene TRBJ2-1; 10 bases agree with TRBD2. From germline, CDR1 is LNHNV and CDR2 YYDKDF (reference sequence). CDR3 length: 16 residues. Trimming removed 2 bases from V and 8 bases from J; junction bases left unmatched: 9. CDR3 nucleotide sequence: TGTGCCACCAGCAGATTTAGAGCGGGGGGGGCGCATGAGCAGTTCTTC. This encodes CATSRFRAGGAHEQFF.

Notes on this clonotype: It may be a read error: a sequence one base away is much more abundant. The CDR3: CASSLLLAPGTDAQYF. CDR3 nucleotides: TGTGCCAGCAGCTTACTGCTAGCGCCCGGCACAGATGCGCAGTATTTT. The chain couples TRBV7-9 to TRBJ2-3; D might be TRBD2 (6 bases). Looked up from germline, CDR1 is SEHNR and CDR2 is FQNEAQ (reference sequence). This CDR3 comprises 16 residues.

Comments on this clonotype: Possible read error: a much larger clone is one base away. This sequence joins TRBV27 and TRBJ2-7; 8 nucleotides align to TRBD2. The germline CDR1 and CDR2 sequences are MNHEY and SMNVEV (reference sequence). This CDR3 is 15 amino acids long. The junction had 5 bases not matched to a gene; V was cut back by 2 bases and J by 2 bases. The CDR3 sequence is CASSLSRGGTYEQYF. The DNA for the CDR3 is TGTGCCAGCAGTTTAAGCCGGGGGGGGACCTACGAGCAGTACTTC.

This clonotype was detected many times. The rearrangement links TRBV4-1 to TRBJ2-3; 8 bases align to TRBD2. The CDR3 is 18 amino acids. Trimming took 1 base from V and 4 from J; bases not matched to a gene: 13. Germline V CDR1 and CDR2: MGHRA, YSYEKL. As DNA, the CDR3 is TGCGCCAGCAGCCAAGTTGCGGGGGGTTTGATGGGGGCAGATACGCAGTATTTT. Encoded protein: CASSQVAGGLMGADTQYF.

This clonotype was observed many times. V is TRBV7-6 and J is TRBJ2-7; TRBD2 agrees at 14 bases. Germline-derived CDR1 and CDR2 are SGHVS and FNYEAQ. The CDR3 sequence is 15 residues long. Trimming at V came to 5 bases and at J to 2 bases, leaving 2 bases not matched to a gene. CDR3 amino acids: CASSPGLAGAYEQYF. CDR3 sequence (DNA): TGTGCCAGCAGCCCGGGACTAGCGGGAGCCTACGAGCAGTACTTC.

In this sample, this clonotype turned up many times. The rearrangement joins TRBV19 to TRBJ1-1; D ambiguous. V gave up 4 bases and J gave up 3 bases, with 9 bases separating them. CDR1 LNHDA and CDR2 SQIVND come from the germline V gene (reference sequence). The CDR3 covers 13 residues. This CDR3 is CASSTVGYTEAFF. The CDR3 bases are TGTGCCAGTAGTACCGTAGGGTACACTGAAGCTTTCTTT. Drawing the rest from reference TRBV19 and TRBJ1-1, the complete variable domain is DGGITQSPKYLFRKEGQNVTLSCEQNLNHDAMYWYRQDPGQGLRLIYYSQIVNDFQKGDIAEGYSVSREKKESFPLTVTSAQKNPTAFYLCASSTVGYTEAFFGQGTRLTVV.

This clonotype was detected many times. The chain uses TRBV7-2 and TRBJ1-1; D not resolved. In germline, CDR1 is SGHTA, CDR2 FQGNSA. V was shortened by 1 base and J by 0 bases, with 12 bases between the two germline ends. This CDR3 comprises 16 residues. CDR3 in DNA: TGTGCCAGCAGCTTAGGAGTAGGGTTCATGAACACTGAAGCTTTCTTT. Encoded protein: CASSLGVGFMNTEAFF.

This clonotype was counted ten times or more. The gene calls are TRBV10-2 and TRBJ2-5; D tentatively fits TRBD1 or TRBD2 (6 bases each). The CDR3 sequence is 13 residues long. V lost 4 bases and J lost 5, with 11 bases in between. From germline, CDR1 is WSHSY and CDR2 SAAADI. The CDR3: CASSAGGGETQYF. The CDR3 DNA is TGCGCCAGCAGTGCCGGGGGCGGTGAGACCCAGTACTTC.

This clonotype showed up many times. This chain links TRBV7-9 with TRBJ2-7; D is unclear. CDR1 is SEHNR and CDR2 is FQNEAQ in the germline V gene (reference sequence). This CDR3 has 13 residues. Trimming left V 3 bases short and J 0 bases short, with 6 bases between. CDR3 nucleotides: TGTGCCAGCAGCTTCGGCAACTCCTACGAGCAGTACTTC. Translating it yields CASSFGNSYEQYF.

A note on this clonotype: A clone one base away is much larger, so this may be a read error. The V call is TRBV11-2, the J call TRBJ2-1, with D perhaps assigned TRBD1 or TRBD2 (5 bases each). Per germline, CDR1 SGHAT and CDR2 FQNNGV. The CDR3 runs 16 residues. As DNA, the CDR3 is TGTACCAGCAGCTTACCCTGGGACCCTCATTACAATGAGCAGTTCTTC. Encoded protein: CTSSLPWDPHYNEQFF.

In this sample, this clonotype turned up a few times. A much larger clone sits a single nucleotide away, making a read error possible. This is likely a read error, given that the CDR3 carries no conserved phenylalanine or tryptophan at its end. The rearrangement uses TRBV20-1 and TRBJ2-2; maybe TRBD2 (5 bases). The V gene's germline CDR1 is DFQATT and CDR2 SNEGSKA (reference sequence). This CDR3 region has 17 residues. V was cut by 6 bases and J by 1 base, with 21 bases left in between. The CDR3, as DNA: TGCAGTGCCTCTCACGACCCGAGAGAGGGGAACACCGGGGAGCTGTTTTAT. As protein: CSASHDPREGNTGELFY.

This clonotype was found many times. The CDR3, as DNA: TGTGCCAGCAGCACACCCGACAGAGGCAATCAGCCCCAGCATTTT. Amino acids: CASSTPDRGNQPQHF. The chain links TRBV7-8 to TRBJ1-5; TRBD1 is a possible D gene (5 bases). Germline V gene data show CDR1 as SGHVS and CDR2 as FQNEAQ. CDR3 length: 15 residues. V was clipped by 5 bases and J by 2 bases, with 13 bases between them.

This clonotype was picked up many times. The chain employs TRBV12-3 or TRBV12-4 and TRBJ1-5; a weak D match, TRBD1 (6 bases). The V gene lost 5 bases and the J gene lost 6 bases, with 11 bases spanning the gap. The CDR3 sequence is 13 residues long. DNA of the CDR3: TGTGCCAGCAGTATACAGGGTATTCAGCCCCAGCATTTT. Encoded protein: CASSIQGIQPQHF.

CDR3 coding DNA: TGTGCCAGCAGTTTATTGGATAGCGCCGGCACAGATACGCAGTATTTT. It is translated as CASSLLDSAGTDTQYF. This rearrangement joins TRBV27 to TRBJ2-3; a weak D match, TRBD2 (5 bases). CDR3 length equals 16 residues. The V gene lost 1 base and the J gene lost 1 base, with 12 bases spanning the gap. Per the germline V gene, CDR1 is MNHEY and CDR2 is SMNVEV (reference sequence).